This entry is about one T cell receptor beta chain. Original handling: The authors estimated nucleated cell counts from reference gene primer amplification. Assay used: immunoSEQ multiplex PCR; TCRdb lists only in-frame clones, some missing. V, J and clone size are taken as reported in that table, and D and trimming were inferred from the DNA itself. Of around 100,000 clones listed, roughly 79% are singletons. This record belongs to a study of blood T cell repertoires in COVID-19. Study-wide background: The analysed material was cDNA or gDNA that came from T cells, B-cell-depleted T cells, or PBMCs.

The CDR3 spans 16 residues. Trimming removed 6 bases at V and 1 base at J, with 18 bases between. Germline CDR1 reads MDHEN; CDR2 reads SYDVKM. This clonotype originated in an elderly man with COVID-19, enrolled during active disease. The V gene is TRBV28, the J gene TRBJ2-5; D not certain. Material: peripheral blood. The CDR3 here is CASRQPPPSRQETQYF. CDR3 nucleotide sequence: TGTGCCAGCAGACAACCCCCCCCTAGTCGCCAAGAGACCCAGTACTTC.